The source of this T cell receptor (beta chain) is a study of vaccination and CD4 T cells after COVID-19. Turning to the study itself: Convalescents were six males and four females, two of them Hispanic. Median time from second vaccine dose to sampling was roughly 76 days (14 to 241).

The CDR3 is made up of 15 amino acids. Germline assignment: CDR1 LNHDA and CDR2 SQIVND (reference sequence). Trimming cost V 1 base and J 5 bases, with 12 bases left between them. At the Johns Hopkins FTIC core, DNA taken from cultured CD4+ T cells was sequenced by way of the Oncomine TCR Beta short-read assay. MiXCR was run by TCRdb on the PCR reads, yielding one entry per CDR3 protein. The top ten hold approximately 12% of the sample, which has about 13,000 distinct CDR3 sequences, roughly 59% seen once. Specified treatment: approximately 9-day PBMC culture with coronavirus spike peptide pools or control peptides (ViraFEST assay). Of note for this clonotype: Its matching antigen is unknown.

Sequenced input: CD4+ T cells from blood, cultured in vitro. The TCR comes from a human donor who had recovered from COVID-19. The rearrangement links TRBV19 to TRBJ2-1, with TRBD2 as a possible D gene (7 bases). The CDR3 nucleotides are TGTGCCAGTAGTATAGGGGGGGGCGCGGACAATGAGCAGTTCTTC. This translates into CASSIGGGADNEQFF.